This TCR beta chain emerged from a study of shared clonotypes between healthy human individuals. Whole-study results and caveats: In contrast to clonotypes shared by all four donors, non-shared clonotypes had lower generation probabilities.

Positive CCR7 selection of CD45RO-negative cells yielded the naive CD8 cells, and terminally differentiated effector memory CD45RA+ cells were excluded. A remark on this clone: Its antigen is unidentified. Other DNA sequences within the sample encode an identical CDR3.

Germline loops: CDR1 SGHVS, CDR2 FNYEAQ. The CDR3 consists of 12 residues. V lost 3 bases and J lost 3, with 6 bases in between. Under the authors' procedure: ImmunoSEQ output lacked quality scores and full-length reads, limiting matched filtering. Profiling relied on immunoSEQ multiplex PCR, and the TCRdb table lists in-frame clones only, not all of them. That table supplies the V and J calls and clone size; D and trimming were determined from the DNA. The sample carries just over 2,000,000 clones, around 96% recorded once. The rearrangement links TRBV7-6 to TRBJ2-7, with D tentatively TRBD1 (5 bases). This receptor was identified in a man aged 18 to 30 in good health. The sequenced sample was naive CD8+ T cells sorted from blood. CDR3 bases: TGTGCCAGCAGCTTTGACAGCTACGAGCAGTACTTC. Protein product: CASSFDSYEQYF.